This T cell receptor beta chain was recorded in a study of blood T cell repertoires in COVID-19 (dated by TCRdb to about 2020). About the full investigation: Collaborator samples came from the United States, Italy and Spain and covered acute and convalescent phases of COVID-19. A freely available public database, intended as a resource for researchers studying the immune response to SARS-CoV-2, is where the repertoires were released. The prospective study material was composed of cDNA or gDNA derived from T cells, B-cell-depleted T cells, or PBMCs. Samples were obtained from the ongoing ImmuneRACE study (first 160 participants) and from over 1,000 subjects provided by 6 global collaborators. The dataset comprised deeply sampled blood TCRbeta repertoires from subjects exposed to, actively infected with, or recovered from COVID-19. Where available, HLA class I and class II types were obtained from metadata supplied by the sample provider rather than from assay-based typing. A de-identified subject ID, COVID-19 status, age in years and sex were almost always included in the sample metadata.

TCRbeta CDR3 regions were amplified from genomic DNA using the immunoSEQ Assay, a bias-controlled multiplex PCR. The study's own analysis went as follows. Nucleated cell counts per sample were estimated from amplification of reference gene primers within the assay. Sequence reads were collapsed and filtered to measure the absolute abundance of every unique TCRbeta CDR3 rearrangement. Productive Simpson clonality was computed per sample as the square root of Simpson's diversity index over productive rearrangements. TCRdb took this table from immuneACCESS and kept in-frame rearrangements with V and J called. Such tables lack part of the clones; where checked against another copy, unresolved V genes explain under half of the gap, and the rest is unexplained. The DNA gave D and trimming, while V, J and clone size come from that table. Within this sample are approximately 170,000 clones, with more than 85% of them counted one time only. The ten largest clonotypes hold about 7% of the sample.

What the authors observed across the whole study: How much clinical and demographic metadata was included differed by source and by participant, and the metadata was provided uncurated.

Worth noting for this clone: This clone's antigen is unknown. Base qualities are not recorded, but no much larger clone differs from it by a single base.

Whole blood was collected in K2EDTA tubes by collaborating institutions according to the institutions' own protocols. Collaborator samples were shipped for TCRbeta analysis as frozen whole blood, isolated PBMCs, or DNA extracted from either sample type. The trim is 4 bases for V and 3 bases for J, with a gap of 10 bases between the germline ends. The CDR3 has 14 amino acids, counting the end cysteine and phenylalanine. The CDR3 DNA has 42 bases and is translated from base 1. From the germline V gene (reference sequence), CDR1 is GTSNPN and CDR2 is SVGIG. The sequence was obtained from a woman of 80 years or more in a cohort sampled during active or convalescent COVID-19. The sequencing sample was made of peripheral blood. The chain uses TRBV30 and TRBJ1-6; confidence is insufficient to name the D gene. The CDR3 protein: CAWKIRDYNSPLHF. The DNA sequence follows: TGTGCCTGGAAAATCCGGGACTATAATTCACCCCTCCACTTT.